Listed here are 14 T cell receptor beta chains from one sample, sequenced in a study of T cell responses to AZD1222 COVID-19 vaccine. The method was immunoSEQ multiplex PCR; TCRdb's version includes in-frame clones alone and lacks a portion of them. Of over 70,000 clones listed, approximately 88% were seen once; the top ten hold 4.5% to 6%. The sample in question was peripheral blood, obtained on day 0 of AZD1222 vaccination. The source of these receptors is an adult in good health.

The rearrangement links TRBV2 to TRBJ1-2; D is undetermined. The germline V and J ends were trimmed by 2 bases and 4 bases, with 11 bases remaining between them. Germline CDR1 SNHLY, CDR2 FYNNEI. The CDR3 extends over 14 amino acids. The CDR3 sequence: CASSENLVFYGYTF. In nucleotides, the CDR3 is TGTGCCAGCAGTGAAAATTTGGTCTTCTATGGCTACACCTTC.

The chain recombines TRBV25-1 with TRBJ2-7; D is uncertain. V lost 8 bases and J lost 6, with 14 bases in between. The germline V gene encodes CDR1 MGHDK and CDR2 SYGVNS. The length of the CDR3 is 12 residues. This CDR3 is CASARLVGEQYF. The DNA for the CDR3 is TGTGCCAGCGCGAGGTTAGTGGGCGAGCAGTACTTC.

The chain is built from TRBV14 and TRBJ1-4; perhaps TRBD1 as D (6 bases). The CDR3 has 15 amino acids. V dropped 3 bases and J dropped 3 bases, with 11 bases sitting between them. CDR1 SGHDN and CDR2 FVKESK come from the germline V gene. The CDR3 DNA follows: TGTGCCAGCAGCCAGCAGGGGATGCCTAATGAAAAACTGTTTTTT. Its protein is CASSQQGMPNEKLFF.

The V gene is TRBV2, the J gene TRBJ2-3, with TRBD2 matching over 8 bases. The CDR3 is 15 amino acids. Trimming removed 3 bases from V and 1 base from J; junction bases left unmatched: 3. The germline V gene has CDR1 SNHLY and CDR2 FYNNEI. The CDR3 nucleotides read TGTGCCAGCAGTGAGAGCGGGAGCGGCACAGATACGCAGTATTTT. Protein: CASSESGSGTDTQYF.

The rearrangement uses TRBV6-2 or TRBV6-3 and TRBJ2-3; D gene ambiguous. The V gene's germline CDR1 is MNHEY and CDR2 SVGEGT. There are 15 residues in the CDR3. The V end lost 4 bases, the J end lost 3 bases, and 14 bases lay between the germline ends. In DNA, the CDR3 is TGTGCCAGCAGTTCTATCGGGTCCGGAACAGATACGCAGTATTTT. Its protein is CASSSIGSGTDTQYF.

This chain connects TRBV11-2 to TRBJ2-4, with 9 bases fitting TRBD1. CDR3 size: 18 residues. V shed 1 base, J shed 0 bases, and the junction held 7 bases outside the gene matches. Germline CDR1 and CDR2: SGHAT and FQNNGV. The CDR3 nucleotides read TGTGCCAGCAGCTTAGTGACAGGGGGGGTTCTAGCCAAAAACATTCAGTACTTC. Protein product: CASSLVTGGVLAKNIQYF.

The chain has TRBV30 and TRBJ2-7; D is unclear. The CDR3 has 11 amino acids. Trimming removed 1 base from V and 3 bases from J, with 4 bases in between. Germline CDR1 and CDR2: GTSNPN and SVGIG (reference sequence). The CDR3 is CAWSGRYEQYF. CDR3 nucleotides: TGTGCCTGGAGTGGCCGCTACGAGCAGTACTTC.

V is TRBV30 and J is TRBJ1-5, with TRBD1 as a possible D gene (6 bases). Trimming shortened V by 5 bases and J by 1 base, and 18 bases separated the two germline ends. This CDR3 spans 16 amino acids. The germline CDR1 and CDR2 sequences are GTSNPN and SVGIG (reference sequence). The CDR3 is CAWGSGGPFSNQPQHF. CDR3 DNA: TGTGCCTGGGGGAGCGGGGGGCCGTTCAGCAATCAGCCCCAGCATTTT.

This sequence joins TRBV9 and TRBJ2-7; D might be TRBD1 (6 bases). V lost 2 bases and J 7 bases, leaving 13 bases between the germline ends. Germline loops: CDR1 SGDLS, CDR2 YYNGEE. The CDR3 length is 13 residues. The CDR3 region is CASSVSMRGEQYF. For the CDR3, the DNA is TGTGCCAGCAGCGTTAGCATGAGGGGGGAGCAGTACTTC.

The chain employs TRBV7-9 and TRBJ1-1, with 9 bases aligning to TRBD1. Germline lookup yields CDR1 SEHNR and CDR2 FQNEAQ (reference sequence). V dropped 1 base and J dropped 0; count of bases not matched to a gene: 6. There are 17 residues in the CDR3. CDR3: CASSLGTGAFMNTEAFF. The CDR3 DNA reads TGTGCCAGCAGCTTAGGGACAGGGGCCTTCATGAACACTGAAGCTTTCTTT.

This chain joins TRBV6-5 and TRBJ1-1; no definite D call. CDR3 length: 11 residues. V lost 2 bases, J lost 7 bases, and 5 bases lay in between. Germline V gives CDR1 MNHEY, CDR2 SVGAGI. The CDR3 loop is CASSYGVEAFF. The CDR3, as DNA: TGTGCCAGCAGTTACGGGGTTGAAGCTTTCTTT.

V gene TRBV28 combines with J gene TRBJ2-2; TRBD2 aligns across 8 bases. There are 19 residues in the CDR3. Trimming at V came to 2 bases and at J to 1 base, leaving 12 bases not matched to a gene. In germline, CDR1 is MDHEN, CDR2 SYDVKM. As DNA, the CDR3 is TGTGCCAGCAGTTTACACCCCCTGCGACTAGCGAGGAACACCGGGGAGCTGTTTTTT. It translates to CASSLHPLRLARNTGELFF.

The rearrangement joins TRBV19 to TRBJ1-2; no clear D. V dropped 7 bases and J dropped 2 bases, with 8 bases sitting between them. The germline CDR1 and CDR2 sequences are LNHDA and SQIVND (reference sequence). This CDR3 contains 12 residues. The CDR3 sequence: CASNRRNYGYTF. CDR3 coding DNA: TGTGCCAGTAATCGTAGGAACTATGGCTACACCTTC.

The rearrangement joins TRBV15 to TRBJ2-7, with D possibly being TRBD2 (6 bases). The V and J ends lost 4 bases and 4 bases respectively, with 11 bases between them. Germline V gives CDR1 LNHNV, CDR2 YYDKDF (reference sequence). CDR3 size: 13 residues. CDR3 in amino acids: CATSTQEGYEQYF. CDR3 DNA: TGTGCCACCAGCACCCAGGAGGGTTACGAGCAGTACTTC.